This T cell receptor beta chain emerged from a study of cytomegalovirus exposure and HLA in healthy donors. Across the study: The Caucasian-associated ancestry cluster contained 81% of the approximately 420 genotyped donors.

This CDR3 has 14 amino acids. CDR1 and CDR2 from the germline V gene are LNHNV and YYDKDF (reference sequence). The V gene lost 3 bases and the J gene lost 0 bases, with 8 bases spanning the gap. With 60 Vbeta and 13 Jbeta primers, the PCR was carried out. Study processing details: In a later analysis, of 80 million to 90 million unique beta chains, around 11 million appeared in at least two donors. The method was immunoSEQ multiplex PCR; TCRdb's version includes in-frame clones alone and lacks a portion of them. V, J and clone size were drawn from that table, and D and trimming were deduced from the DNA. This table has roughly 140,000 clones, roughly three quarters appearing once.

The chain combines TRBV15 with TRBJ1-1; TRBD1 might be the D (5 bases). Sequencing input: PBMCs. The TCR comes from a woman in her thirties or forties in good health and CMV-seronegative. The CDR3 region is CATSRGQMNTEAFF. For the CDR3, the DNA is TGTGCCACCAGCAGGGGGCAGATGAACACTGAAGCTTTCTTT.